These T cell receptor beta chains were read from a single sample in a study of shared clonotypes between healthy human individuals. The assay was immunoSEQ multiplex PCR, and TCRdb's table has in-frame clones only and misses some. The table shows millions of clones, with just over 90% occurring only once. The sequenced sample consisted of naive CD8+ T cells from PBMCs. Receptor source: a man younger than 35 in good health. Some clones in this sample may be carry-over from other donors' samples. CDR3s include the opening cysteine and the closing phenylalanine or tryptophan. D genes are given only for firm matches. For some rows the clone size is stated as once, few or many, or as a class when expanded; others skip it.

size: .; D: .; J: TRBJ2-3; V: TRBV14; CDR3: CASSQDGFTTDTQYF; DNA: TGTGCCAGCAGCCAAGATGGGTTCACCACAGATACGCAGTATTTT
size: .; D: .; J: TRBJ2-2; V: TRBV9; CDR3: CASSKGPYTGELFF; DNA: TGTGCCAGCAGCAAAGGACCGTACACCGGGGAGCTGTTTTTT
size: .; D: TRBD1; J: TRBJ2-7; V: TRBV5-1; CDR3: CASSSPGQGNEQYF; DNA: TGCGCCAGCAGCTCCCCGGGACAGGGTAACGAGCAGTACTTC
size: once; D: TRBD1; J: TRBJ2-7; V: TRBV6-6; CDR3: CASSHGQGPTLEQYF; DNA: TGTGCCAGCAGTCACGGACAGGGCCCCACACTAGAGCAGTACTTC
size: .; D: TRBD1; J: TRBJ1-1; V: TRBV27; CDR3: CASSFRPGTVEAFF; DNA: TGTGCCAGCAGTTTCCGACCCGGGACAGTTGAAGCTTTCTTT
size: .; D: TRBD1; J: TRBJ2-7; V: TRBV27; CDR3: CASSLQGASYEQYF; DNA: TGTGCCAGCAGTCTGCAGGGGGCCTCCTACGAGCAGTACTTC
size: .; D: TRBD1; J: TRBJ1-2; V: TRBV7-9; CDR3: CASSFRDRGYGYTF; DNA: TGTGCCAGCAGCTTCCGGGACAGGGGTTATGGCTACACCTTC
size: .; D: .; J: TRBJ2-1; V: TRBV7-3; CDR3: CASSPTGIYNEQFF; DNA: TGTGCCAGCAGCCCCACAGGAATCTACAATGAGCAGTTCTTC
size: .; D: .; J: TRBJ2-1; V: TRBV5-4; CDR3: CASSLLSASYNEQFF; DNA: TGTGCCAGCAGCTTGCTGTCGGCCTCCTACAATGAGCAGTTCTTC
size: .; D: .; J: TRBJ2-5; V: TRBV27; CDR3: CASSLSGRQETQYF; DNA: TGTGCCAGCAGTTTATCCGGCAGGCAAGAGACCCAGTACTTC
size: once; D: .; J: TRBJ1-1; V: TRBV6-5; CDR3: CASRWQMNTEAFF; DNA: TGTGCCAGCAGATGGCAGATGAACACTGAAGCTTTCTTT
size: .; D: .; J: TRBJ2-4; V: TRBV14; CDR3: CASSQGGTGQGIKAKNIQYF; DNA: TGTGCCAGCAGCCAAGGCGGGACGGGACAAGGGATCAAAGCCAAAAACATTCAGTACTTC
size: .; D: .; J: TRBJ1-2; V: TRBV27; CDR3: CASSQDSSHGYTF; DNA: TGTGCCAGCAGTCAGGACAGCTCCCATGGCTACACCTTC
size: .; D: .; J: TRBJ1-1; V: TRBV15; CDR3: CATSRDATNTEAFF; DNA: TGTGCCACCAGCAGGGACGCAACGAACACTGAAGCTTTCTTT
size: .; D: .; J: TRBJ2-7; V: TRBV5-6; CDR3: CASSLAGTYEQYF; DNA: TGTGCCAGCAGCTTGGCGGGGACCTACGAGCAGTACTTC
size: .; D: .; J: TRBJ2-7; V: TRBV11-2; CDR3: CASSPVGPNYEQYF; DNA: TGTGCCAGCAGCCCCGTTGGGCCTAACTACGAGCAGTACTTC
size: .; D: .; J: TRBJ2-7; V: TRBV5-1; CDR3: CASSLEPTPYEQYF; DNA: TGCGCCAGCAGCTTGGAGCCGACCCCCTACGAGCAGTACTTC
size: .; D: .; J: TRBJ1-2; V: TRBV18; CDR3: CASSPDWEDGYTF; DNA: TGTGCCAGCTCACCGGATTGGGAGGATGGCTACACCTTC
size: .; D: .; J: TRBJ2-3; V: TRBV7-8; CDR3: CASSPGTSSTDTQYF; DNA: TGTGCCAGCAGCCCCGGGACTTCTAGCACAGATACGCAGTATTTT
size: .; D: TRBD2; J: TRBJ2-3; V: TRBV7-9; CDR3: CASSSGLAGVEDTQYF; DNA: TGTGCCAGCAGCTCGGGACTAGCGGGAGTCGAAGATACGCAGTATTTT
size: .; D: .; J: TRBJ2-2; V: TRBV11-1; CDR3: CASSPRQPGDHTGELFF; DNA: TGTGCCAGCAGCCCCCGACAGCCAGGCGATCACACCGGGGAGCTGTTTTTT
size: once; D: .; J: TRBJ2-7; V: TRBV2; CDR3: CASVDRSHEQYF; DNA: TGTGCCAGCGTTGACAGATCCCACGAGCAGTACTTC
size: .; D: TRBD2; J: TRBJ2-3; V: TRBV29-1; CDR3: CSVEKGWTSGRSSTDTQYF; DNA: TGCAGCGTTGAAAAGGGGTGGACTAGCGGGAGGTCTAGCACAGATACGCAGTATTTT
size: .; D: TRBD1; J: TRBJ2-2; V: TRBV29-1; CDR3: CSVRTGGTGELFF; DNA: TGCAGCGTCAGGACAGGGGGCACCGGGGAGCTGTTTTTT
size: .; D: .; J: TRBJ1-5; V: TRBV4-1; CDR3: CASSQGLWVNQPQHF; DNA: TGCGCCAGCAGCCAAGGTTTATGGGTCAATCAGCCCCAGCATTTT
size: .; D: .; J: TRBJ2-1; V: TRBV5-1; CDR3: CASRGMDGSSYNEQFF; DNA: TGCGCCAGCAGGGGGATGGACGGGAGCTCCTACAATGAGCAGTTCTTC
size: .; D: TRBD2; J: TRBJ2-1; V: TRBV28; CDR3: CASSPGTSGKVEQFF; DNA: TGTGCCAGCAGTCCGGGGACTAGCGGTAAAGTTGAGCAGTTCTTC
size: .; D: .; J: TRBJ2-3; V: TRBV9; CDR3: CASSAVGRRTDTQYF; DNA: TGTGCCAGCAGCGCAGTGGGGCGGCGCACAGATACGCAGTATTTT
size: .; D: .; J: TRBJ1-2; V: TRBV29-1; CDR3: CSVEGVDYGYTF; DNA: TGCAGCGTTGAGGGCGTCGACTATGGCTACACCTTC
size: .; D: TRBD1; J: TRBJ1-2; V: TRBV5-1; CDR3: CASSPTGGIYGYTF; DNA: TGCGCCAGCAGCCCCACAGGGGGCATCTATGGCTACACCTTC
size: .; D: TRBD2; J: TRBJ2-1; V: TRBV10-1; CDR3: CASSVGSGRKDEQFF; DNA: TGCGCCAGCAGTGTAGGAAGCGGGAGGAAGGATGAGCAGTTCTTC
size: .; D: .; J: TRBJ2-1; V: TRBV29-1; CDR3: CSVVWRRDLDNEQFF; DNA: TGCAGCGTTGTTTGGCGCCGGGACCTTGACAATGAGCAGTTCTTC
size: .; D: .; J: TRBJ2-7; V: TRBV28; CDR3: CASSFGLGDEQYF; DNA: TGTGCCAGCAGTTTTGGGCTAGGAGACGAGCAGTACTTC
size: .; D: .; J: TRBJ2-3; V: TRBV6-5; CDR3: CASSQGRSSGDTQYF; DNA: TGTGCCAGCAGCCAAGGACGGTCGAGTGGAGATACGCAGTATTTT
size: once; D: TRBD1; J: TRBJ1-1; V: TRBV14; CDR3: CASSQGIVRGPATEAFF; DNA: TGTGCCAGCAGCCAAGGCATTGTCAGGGGGCCTGCCACTGAAGCTTTCTTT
size: .; D: .; J: TRBJ2-7; V: TRBV30; CDR3: CAWSVRGSYEQYF; DNA: TGTGCCTGGAGTGTACGGGGCTCCTACGAGCAGTACTTC
size: .; D: .; J: TRBJ1-1; V: TRBV5-6; CDR3: CASSFLREATEAFF; DNA: TGTGCCAGCAGCTTCCTCAGGGAGGCCACTGAAGCTTTCTTT
size: .; D: TRBD1; J: TRBJ2-5; V: TRBV4-1; CDR3: CASSQDLTGTQETQYF; DNA: TGCGCCAGCAGCCAAGATTTGACAGGGACCCAAGAGACCCAGTACTTC
size: .; D: TRBD2; J: TRBJ2-7; V: TRBV5-6; CDR3: CASSSDVLAEAYEQYF; DNA: TGTGCCAGCAGCTCAGACGTACTAGCGGAGGCCTACGAGCAGTACTTC
size: once; D: .; J: TRBJ2-7; V: TRBV9; CDR3: CASSVVDSTYEQYF; DNA: TGTGCCAGCAGCGTAGTCGACTCCACCTACGAGCAGTACTTC
size: .; D: TRBD2; J: TRBJ2-3; V: TRBV7-6; CDR3: CASSLVGGTSTDTQYF; DNA: TGTGCCAGCAGCTTAGTGGGAGGGACTAGCACAGATACGCAGTATTTT
size: once; D: .; J: TRBJ2-1; V: TRBV6-5; CDR3: CASSPLTYNEQFF; DNA: TGTGCCAGCAGCCCATTAACCTACAATGAGCAGTTCTTC
size: once; D: TRBD1; J: TRBJ2-7; V: TRBV28; CDR3: CASSTDREIYEQYF; DNA: TGTGCCAGCAGTACAGACAGGGAGATTTACGAGCAGTACTTC
size: .; D: .; J: TRBJ1-1; V: TRBV19; CDR3: CASSMGSRFWPEAFF; DNA: TGTGCCAGTAGTATGGGTTCTCGGTTTTGGCCTGAAGCTTTCTTT
size: .; D: .; J: TRBJ2-7; V: TRBV27; CDR3: CASSFGDSSYEQYF; DNA: TGTGCCAGCAGTTTCGGCGACAGCTCCTACGAGCAGTACTTC